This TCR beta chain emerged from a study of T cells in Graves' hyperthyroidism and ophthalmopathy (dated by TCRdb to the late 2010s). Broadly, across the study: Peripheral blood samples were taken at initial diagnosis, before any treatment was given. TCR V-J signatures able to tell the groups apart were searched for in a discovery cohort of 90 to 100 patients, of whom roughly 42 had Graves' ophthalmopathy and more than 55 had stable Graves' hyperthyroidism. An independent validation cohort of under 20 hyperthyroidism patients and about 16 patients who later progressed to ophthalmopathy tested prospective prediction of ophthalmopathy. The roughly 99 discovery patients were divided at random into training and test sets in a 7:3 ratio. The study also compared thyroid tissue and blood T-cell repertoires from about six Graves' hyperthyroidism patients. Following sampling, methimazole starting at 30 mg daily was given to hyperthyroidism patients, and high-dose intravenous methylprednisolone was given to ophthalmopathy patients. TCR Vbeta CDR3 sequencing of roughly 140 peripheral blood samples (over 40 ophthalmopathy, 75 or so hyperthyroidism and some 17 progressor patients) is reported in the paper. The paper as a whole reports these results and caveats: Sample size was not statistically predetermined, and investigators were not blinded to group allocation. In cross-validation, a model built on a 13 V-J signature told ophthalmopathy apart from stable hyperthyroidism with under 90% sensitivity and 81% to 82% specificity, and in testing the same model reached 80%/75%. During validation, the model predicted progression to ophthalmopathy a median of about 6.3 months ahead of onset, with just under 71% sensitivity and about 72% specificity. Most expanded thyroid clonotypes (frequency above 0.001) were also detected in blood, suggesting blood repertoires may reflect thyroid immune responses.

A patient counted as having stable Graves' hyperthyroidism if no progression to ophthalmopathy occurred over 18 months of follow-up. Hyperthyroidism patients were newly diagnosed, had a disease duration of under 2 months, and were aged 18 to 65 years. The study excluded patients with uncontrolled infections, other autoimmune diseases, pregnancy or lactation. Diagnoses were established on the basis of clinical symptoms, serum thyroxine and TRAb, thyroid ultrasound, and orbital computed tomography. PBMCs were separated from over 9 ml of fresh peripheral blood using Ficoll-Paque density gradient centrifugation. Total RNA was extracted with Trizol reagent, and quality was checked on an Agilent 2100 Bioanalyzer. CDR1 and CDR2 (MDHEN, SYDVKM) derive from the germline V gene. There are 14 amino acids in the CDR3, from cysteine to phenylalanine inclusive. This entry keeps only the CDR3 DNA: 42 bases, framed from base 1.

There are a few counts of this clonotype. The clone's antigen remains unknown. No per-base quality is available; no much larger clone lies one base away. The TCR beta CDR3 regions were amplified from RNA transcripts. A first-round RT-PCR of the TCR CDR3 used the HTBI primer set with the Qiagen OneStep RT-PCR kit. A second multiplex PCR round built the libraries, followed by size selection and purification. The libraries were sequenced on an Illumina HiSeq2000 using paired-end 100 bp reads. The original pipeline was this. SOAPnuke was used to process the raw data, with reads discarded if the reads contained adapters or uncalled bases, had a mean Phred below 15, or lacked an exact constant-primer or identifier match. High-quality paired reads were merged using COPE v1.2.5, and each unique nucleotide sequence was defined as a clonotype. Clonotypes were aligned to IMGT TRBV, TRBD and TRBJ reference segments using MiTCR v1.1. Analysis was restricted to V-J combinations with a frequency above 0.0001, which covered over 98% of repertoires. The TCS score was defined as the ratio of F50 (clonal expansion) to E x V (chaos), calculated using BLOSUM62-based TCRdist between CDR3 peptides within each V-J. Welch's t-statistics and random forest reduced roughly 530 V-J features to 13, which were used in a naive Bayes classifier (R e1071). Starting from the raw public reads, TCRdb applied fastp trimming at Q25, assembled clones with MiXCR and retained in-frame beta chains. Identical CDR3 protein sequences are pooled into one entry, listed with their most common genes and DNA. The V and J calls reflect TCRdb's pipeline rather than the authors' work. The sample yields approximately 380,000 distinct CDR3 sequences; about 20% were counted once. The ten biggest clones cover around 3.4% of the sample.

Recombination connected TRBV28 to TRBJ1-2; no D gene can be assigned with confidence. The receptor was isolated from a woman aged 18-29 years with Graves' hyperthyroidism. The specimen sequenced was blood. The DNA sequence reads TGTGCTAGTATTACATTATCCCTCGCGAGGGGCTACACCTTC. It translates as CASITLSLARGYTF.